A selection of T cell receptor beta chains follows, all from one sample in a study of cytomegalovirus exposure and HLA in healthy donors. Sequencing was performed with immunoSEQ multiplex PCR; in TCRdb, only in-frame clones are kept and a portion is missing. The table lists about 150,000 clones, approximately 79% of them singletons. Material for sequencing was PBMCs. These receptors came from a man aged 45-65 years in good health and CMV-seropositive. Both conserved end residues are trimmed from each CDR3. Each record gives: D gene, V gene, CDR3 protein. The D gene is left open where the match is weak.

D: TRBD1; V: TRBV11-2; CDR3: ASSSRTGDSLLH
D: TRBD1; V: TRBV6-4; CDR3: ASRGQGAETGELF
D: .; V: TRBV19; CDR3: ASSYSSYNEQF
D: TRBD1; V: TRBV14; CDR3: ASSQVGGLTGELF
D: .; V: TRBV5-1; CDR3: ASSWMDGGRETQY
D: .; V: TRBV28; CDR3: ASRQLNRGGLRANYGYT
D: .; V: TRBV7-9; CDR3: ASSSIETSYNEQF
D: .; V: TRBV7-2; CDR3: ASSLMGDTYNEQF
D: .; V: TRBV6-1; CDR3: ASRESLSGATPYEQY
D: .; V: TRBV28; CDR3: ASSSAGGHLGNTIY
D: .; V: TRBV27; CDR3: ASSSRGNYEQY
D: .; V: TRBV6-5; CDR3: ASSRRDTNSPLH
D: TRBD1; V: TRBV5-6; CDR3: ASSLWDRREHQPQH
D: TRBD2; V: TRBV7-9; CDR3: SSSLMTTSGRSDTQY
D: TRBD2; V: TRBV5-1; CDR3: ASSLTSGPGEQY
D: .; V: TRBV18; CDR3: ASSYSGRTDTQY
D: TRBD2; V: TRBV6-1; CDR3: ASSEKGLEAETQY
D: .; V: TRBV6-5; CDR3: ASSLSGGYNEQF
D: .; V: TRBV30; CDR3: AWSVPTGYSGGYT
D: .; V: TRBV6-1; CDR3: ASSERQTSSYEQY
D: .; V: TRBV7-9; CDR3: ASSLVDRNFGYT
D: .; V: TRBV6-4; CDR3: ASSLRGSEQY
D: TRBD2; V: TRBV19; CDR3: ASSIRPFSAGGPGNEQF
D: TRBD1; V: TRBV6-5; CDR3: ASTRTGGNEQF
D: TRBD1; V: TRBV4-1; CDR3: ASSPGQGVQVGQY
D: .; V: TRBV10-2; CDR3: ASKSREGTEAF
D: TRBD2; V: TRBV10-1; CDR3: ATDQGLAGSYEQY
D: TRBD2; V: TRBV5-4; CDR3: ASSVSGNPNEQF
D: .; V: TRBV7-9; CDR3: ASSPESDTQY
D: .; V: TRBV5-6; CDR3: ASSLGAYEQY
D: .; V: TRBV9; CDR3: ASSADRGFNTEAF
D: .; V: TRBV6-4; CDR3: ASSPQDGYNEQF
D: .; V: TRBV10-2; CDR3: ASLNRRFRNSPLH
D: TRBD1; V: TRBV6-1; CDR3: ASSEAGTGIAEAF
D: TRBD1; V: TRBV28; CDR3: ASSRGTGGSGGYT
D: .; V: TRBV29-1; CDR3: SVEDPVYTGELF
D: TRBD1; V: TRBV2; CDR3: ASRENRGRGEQF
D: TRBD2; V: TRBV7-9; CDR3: ASRPGFSGRTSTDTQY
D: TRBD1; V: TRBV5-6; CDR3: ASSPRTGGNEQY
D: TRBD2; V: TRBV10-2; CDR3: ASSNPAGGPYEQF